The clone carrying this TCR beta chain was detected many times. This specimen belongs to a study of identical twins. There are 11 residues in the CDR3. The V and J ends lost 6 bases and 2 bases respectively, with 3 bases between them. TCRdb ran MiXCR on the 5' RACE reads and lists one entry per CDR3 protein. This sample carries approximately 680,000 distinct CDR3 sequences, around 7.5% of them seen once, and the ten largest clones take around 1.6%. The same data also contributed to another study, on yellow fever vaccine responses in identical twins.

Sequencing was carried out using PBMCs. The sequence was obtained from a young woman in good health. The V gene is TRBV12-3 or TRBV12-4, the J gene TRBJ2-3; D gene uncertain. The CDR3 region has the DNA TGTGCCAGCAGACACACAGATACGCAGTATTTT. As protein: CASRHTDTQYF.